The rows below give T cell receptor beta chains drawn from one sample of a study of Graves' ophthalmopathy and Graves' hyperthyroidism. TCRdb recomputed calls from the multiplex PCR reads with MiXCR, one row per CDR3 protein. The table has under 350,000 distinct CDR3 sequences, 15% to 20% seen once. Specimen: peripheral blood. These receptor sequences come from an adult man with Graves' ophthalmopathy. CDR3s include the opening cysteine and the closing phenylalanine or tryptophan. Fields, in order: J gene, D gene, V gene, clone size, CDR3 DNA, CDR3 protein. D genes are given only for firm matches. Size is omitted from some rows. Given values are once, few, many or a class for expanded clones.

J gene: TRBJ1-1
D gene: NA
V gene: TRBV6-1
clone size: many
CDR3 DNA: TGTGCCAGCAGTGGACAGGTGATGAACACTGAAGCTTTCTTT
CDR3 protein: CASSGQVMNTEAFF

J gene: TRBJ1-1
D gene: TRBD1
V gene: TRBV4-3
clone size: many
CDR3 DNA: TGCGCCAGCAGCCAAGGGGACAGGGTGGGTGGGACTGAAGCTTTCTTT
CDR3 protein: CASSQGDRVGGTEAFF

J gene: TRBJ1-2
D gene: NA
V gene: TRBV20-1
clone size: many
CDR3 DNA: TGCAGTGCCAAAGGACAGTTGTATGGCTACACCTTC
CDR3 protein: CSAKGQLYGYTF

J gene: TRBJ1-5
D gene: NA
V gene: TRBV6-1
clone size: many
CDR3 DNA: TGTGCCAGCAGCGTCGGTCTGGCGCCCCAGCCCCAGCATTTT
CDR3 protein: CASSVGLAPQPQHF

J gene: TRBJ2-7
D gene: TRBD2
V gene: TRBV12-3/TRBV12-4
clone size: many
CDR3 DNA: TGTGCCAGCAGTTTAAGGGGGACTAGTGCCTACGAGCAGTACTTC
CDR3 protein: CASSLRGTSAYEQYF

J gene: TRBJ1-1
D gene: NA
V gene: TRBV2
clone size: many
CDR3 DNA: TGTGCCAGCAGTGAAGGGACATGGGACGAAGCTTTCTTT
CDR3 protein: CASSEGTWDEAFF

J gene: TRBJ1-5
D gene: NA
V gene: TRBV20-1
clone size: many
CDR3 DNA: TGCAGTGCTACACCGGGGGAGTACAATCAGCCCCAGCATTTT
CDR3 protein: CSATPGEYNQPQHF

J gene: TRBJ1-5
D gene: TRBD1
V gene: TRBV28
clone size: many
CDR3 DNA: TGTGCCAGCAGTTTTCCGGGGACAGCGTATAGCAATCAGCCCCAGCATTTT
CDR3 protein: CASSFPGTAYSNQPQHF

J gene: TRBJ2-5
D gene: TRBD1
V gene: TRBV11-2
clone size: many
CDR3 DNA: TGTGCCAGCAGCCCCAGGACAGGGGCCGCAATGTGGACCCAGTACTTC
CDR3 protein: CASSPRTGAAMWTQYF

J gene: TRBJ2-5
D gene: NA
V gene: TRBV12-3/TRBV12-4
clone size: many
CDR3 DNA: TGTGCCAGCAGGTTACCTCACAGGTTCGAGACCCAGTACTTC
CDR3 protein: CASRLPHRFETQYF

J gene: TRBJ1-3
D gene: NA
V gene: TRBV12-3/TRBV12-4
clone size: NA
CDR3 DNA: TGTGCCAGCAGTTCGGGGGCTACCGGAAACACCATATATTTT
CDR3 protein: CASSSGATGNTIYF

J gene: TRBJ2-5
D gene: TRBD1
V gene: TRBV19
clone size: many
CDR3 DNA: TGTGCCAGTAGTATGGGACAGGGGGAAGAGACCCAGTACTTC
CDR3 protein: CASSMGQGEETQYF

J gene: TRBJ1-1
D gene: NA
V gene: TRBV7-9
clone size: NA
CDR3 DNA: TGTGCCAGCAGCCTCCTGGGGGCTGAAGCTTTCTTT
CDR3 protein: CASSLLGAEAFF

J gene: TRBJ1-2
D gene: NA
V gene: TRBV6-5
clone size: many
CDR3 DNA: TGTGCCAGCAGTTATCACAGGGCAAGACTTAGTGGCTACACCTTC
CDR3 protein: CASSYHRARLSGYTF

J gene: TRBJ1-3
D gene: NA
V gene: TRBV12-3/TRBV12-4
clone size: NA
CDR3 DNA: TGTGCCAGCAGTACACATGGGGTTGTTGGAAACACCATATATTTT
CDR3 protein: CASSTHGVVGNTIYF

J gene: TRBJ1-1
D gene: NA
V gene: TRBV7-9
clone size: many
CDR3 DNA: TGTGCCAGCAGCTCGGAACCCGGAGCTTTCTTT
CDR3 protein: CASSSEPGAFF

J gene: TRBJ2-4
D gene: TRBD1
V gene: TRBV4-2
clone size: many
CDR3 DNA: TGTGCCAGCAGCCAGACCTTATTGGGGACAGGGGTTCCCATTCAGTACTTC
CDR3 protein: CASSQTLLGTGVPIQYF

J gene: TRBJ2-7
D gene: NA
V gene: TRBV7-9
clone size: many
CDR3 DNA: TGTGCCAGCAGCTCCAGACGGGCAGGGGAACCCTACGAGCAGTACTTC
CDR3 protein: CASSSRRAGEPYEQYF

J gene: TRBJ1-1
D gene: TRBD1
V gene: TRBV20-1
clone size: many
CDR3 DNA: TGCAGTGCTAGAGATCAGGGGACAGGGCTCACTGAAGCTTTCTTT
CDR3 protein: CSARDQGTGLTEAFF

J gene: TRBJ2-3
D gene: NA
V gene: TRBV2
clone size: many
CDR3 DNA: TGTGCCAGCAGCGAGGGGGCAGATACGCAGTATTTT
CDR3 protein: CASSEGADTQYF

J gene: TRBJ1-1
D gene: NA
V gene: TRBV4-2
clone size: many
CDR3 DNA: TGTGCCAGCAGCCAAGAGAGTGAAGCTTTCTTT
CDR3 protein: CASSQESEAFF

J gene: TRBJ1-2
D gene: NA
V gene: TRBV7-9
clone size: many
CDR3 DNA: TGTGCCAGCAGCTTAGGGGGAAGAACTACCGGCTACACCTTC
CDR3 protein: CASSLGGRTTGYTF

J gene: TRBJ1-2
D gene: TRBD1
V gene: TRBV19
clone size: many
CDR3 DNA: TGTGCCAGTAGTATACCCCTGGGACAGGGGAGAGGCTACACCTTC
CDR3 protein: CASSIPLGQGRGYTF

J gene: TRBJ1-5
D gene: TRBD1
V gene: TRBV7-2
clone size: many
CDR3 DNA: TGTGCCAGCAGCCCTGGTGGACAGGGGGGTAGCAATCAGCCCCAGCATTTT
CDR3 protein: CASSPGGQGGSNQPQHF

J gene: TRBJ1-2
D gene: NA
V gene: TRBV6-1
clone size: many
CDR3 DNA: TGTGCCAGCACCTCGGGAAAGCTTGGCTACACCTTC
CDR3 protein: CASTSGKLGYTF

J gene: TRBJ2-7
D gene: TRBD2
V gene: TRBV20-1
clone size: many
CDR3 DNA: TGCCGACTAGCGTCGACCTACGAGCAGTACTTC
CDR3 protein: CRLASTYEQYF

J gene: TRBJ2-5
D gene: TRBD2
V gene: TRBV7-9
clone size: few
CDR3 DNA: TGTGCCAGCAGCTTAGGACCTAGCGGGAGGTCAGAGACCCAGTACTTC
CDR3 protein: CASSLGPSGRSETQYF

J gene: TRBJ2-7
D gene: NA
V gene: TRBV12-3/TRBV12-4
clone size: many
CDR3 DNA: TGTGCCAGCAGTTTCGAGGGAGGTTTCTACGAGCAGTACTTC
CDR3 protein: CASSFEGGFYEQYF

J gene: TRBJ1-2
D gene: NA
V gene: TRBV28
clone size: many
CDR3 DNA: TGTGCCAGCAGTTTATATTTGGCCCTCCAAGGCTACACCTTC
CDR3 protein: CASSLYLALQGYTF

J gene: TRBJ2-7
D gene: NA
V gene: TRBV7-2
clone size: many
CDR3 DNA: TGTGCCAGCAGCTTAGCCTCGGGACAAATCTCCTACGAGCAGTACTTC
CDR3 protein: CASSLASGQISYEQYF

J gene: TRBJ2-5
D gene: TRBD1
V gene: TRBV7-8
clone size: many
CDR3 DNA: TGTGCCAGCAGCTTAGACCCACCAGGGGGCTGGGAGACCCAGTACTTC
CDR3 protein: CASSLDPPGGWETQYF

J gene: TRBJ2-5
D gene: TRBD1
V gene: TRBV25-1
clone size: NA
CDR3 DNA: TGTGCCAGCAGTGAATATGACAGGGAAGAGACCCAGTACTTC
CDR3 protein: CASSEYDREETQYF

J gene: TRBJ2-5
D gene: NA
V gene: TRBV6-2/TRBV6-3
clone size: once
CDR3 DNA: TGTGCCAGCAGTTCCCGCAAGAGGGAGACCCAGTACTTC
CDR3 protein: CASSSRKRETQYF

J gene: TRBJ1-1
D gene: TRBD1
V gene: TRBV13
clone size: many
CDR3 DNA: TGTGCCAGCAGCCCACAGACAGGGGACACTAAAGCTTTCTTT
CDR3 protein: CASSPQTGDTKAFF

J gene: TRBJ1-4
D gene: NA
V gene: TRBV30
clone size: many
CDR3 DNA: TGTGCCTGGAGTTACCAGGAAGAAAAACTGTTTTTT
CDR3 protein: CAWSYQEEKLFF

J gene: TRBJ1-2
D gene: NA
V gene: TRBV9
clone size: many
CDR3 DNA: TGTGCCAGCAGCCCCGACGGTCTGGGCTATGGCTACACCTTC
CDR3 protein: CASSPDGLGYGYTF